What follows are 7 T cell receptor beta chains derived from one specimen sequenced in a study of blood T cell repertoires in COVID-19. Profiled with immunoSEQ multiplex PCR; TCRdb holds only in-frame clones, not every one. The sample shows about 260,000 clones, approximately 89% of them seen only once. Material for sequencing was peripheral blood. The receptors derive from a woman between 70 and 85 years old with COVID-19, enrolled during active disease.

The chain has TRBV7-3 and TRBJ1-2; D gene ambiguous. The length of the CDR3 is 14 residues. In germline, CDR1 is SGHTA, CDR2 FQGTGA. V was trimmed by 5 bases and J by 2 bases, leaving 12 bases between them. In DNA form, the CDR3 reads TGTGCCAGCAGCCTCGGTCCCACGAACTATGGCTACACCTTC. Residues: CASSLGPTNYGYTF.

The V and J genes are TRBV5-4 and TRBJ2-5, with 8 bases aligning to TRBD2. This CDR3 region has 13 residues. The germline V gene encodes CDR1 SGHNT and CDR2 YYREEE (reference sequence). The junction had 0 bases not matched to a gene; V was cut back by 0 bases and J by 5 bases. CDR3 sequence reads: CASSLAGGETQYF. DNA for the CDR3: TGTGCCAGCAGCTTGGCGGGAGGGGAGACCCAGTACTTC. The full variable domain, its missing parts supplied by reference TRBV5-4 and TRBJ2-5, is ETGVTQSPTHLIKTRGQQVTLRCSSQSGHNTVSWYQQALGQGPQFIFQYYREEENGRGNFPPRFSGLQFPNYSSELNVNALELDDSALYLCASSLAGGETQYFGPGTRLLVL.

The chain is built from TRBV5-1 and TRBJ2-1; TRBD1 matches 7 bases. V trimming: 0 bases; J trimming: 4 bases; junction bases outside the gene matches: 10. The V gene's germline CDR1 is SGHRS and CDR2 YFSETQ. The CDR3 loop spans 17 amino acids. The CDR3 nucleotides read TGCGCCAGCAGCTTGGGCCTTCTGAGACAGGGTTACAATGAGCAGTTCTTC. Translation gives CASSLGLLRQGYNEQFF.

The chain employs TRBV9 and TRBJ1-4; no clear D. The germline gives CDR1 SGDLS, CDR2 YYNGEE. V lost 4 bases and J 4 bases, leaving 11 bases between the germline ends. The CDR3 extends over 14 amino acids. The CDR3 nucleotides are TGTGCCAGCAGCAAATCGGTCGTTAATGAAAAACTGTTTTTT. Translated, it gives CASSKSVVNEKLFF.

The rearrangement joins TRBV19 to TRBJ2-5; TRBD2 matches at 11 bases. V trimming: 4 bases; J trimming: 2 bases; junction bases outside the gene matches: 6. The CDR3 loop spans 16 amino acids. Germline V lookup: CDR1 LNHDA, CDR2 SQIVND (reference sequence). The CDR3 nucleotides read TGTGCCAGTAGTACTCTAGCGGGAGGCCCGCAAGAGACCCAGTACTTC. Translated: CASSTLAGGPQETQYF. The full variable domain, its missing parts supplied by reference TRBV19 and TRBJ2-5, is DGGITQSPKYLFRKEGQNVTLSCEQNLNHDAMYWYRQDPGQGLRLIYYSQIVNDFQKGDIAEGYSVSREKKESFPLTVTSAQKNPTAFYLCASSTLAGGPQETQYFGPGTRLLVL.

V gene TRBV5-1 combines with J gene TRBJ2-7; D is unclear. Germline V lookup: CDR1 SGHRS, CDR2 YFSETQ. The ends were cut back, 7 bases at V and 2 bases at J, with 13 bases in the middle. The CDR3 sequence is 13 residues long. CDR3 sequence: CASALDRPYEQYF. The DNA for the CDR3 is TGCGCCAGCGCCCTAGACCGTCCCTACGAGCAGTACTTC.

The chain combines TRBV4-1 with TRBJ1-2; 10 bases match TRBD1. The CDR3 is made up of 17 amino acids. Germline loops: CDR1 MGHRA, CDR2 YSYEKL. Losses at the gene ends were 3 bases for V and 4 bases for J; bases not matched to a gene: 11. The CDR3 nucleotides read TGCGCCAGCAGCCAGGGACAGGGGATTCGTGGGATCTATGGCTACACCTTC. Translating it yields CASSQGQGIRGIYGYTF.